This TCR beta chain was identified in a study of Ad26.COV2.S vaccination and SARS-CoV-2 variants. Sequenced by immunoSEQ multiplex PCR; TCRdb stores in-frame clones only, minus some. The sample has around 450,000 clones, 85% to 90% seen once. General study results and limits: Substantial breadth was reported for post-vaccination spike-specific CD8+ and CD4+ T cells. The placebo group had lower spike-specific TCR breadth than the vaccine recipients did. From the TCR breadth and depth analyses, total T cell responses may have been underestimated.

Concerning this clone itself: As yet, its antigen is unknown.

As to treatment: about 20 received Ad26.COV2.S at low or high dose, single or two shots; 5 received placebo; per-sample allocation not given. Sample collection was performed on day 63 after the first vaccine or placebo injection. An Ad26 vector carrying the Wuhan-strain SARS-CoV-2 spike served as the vaccine. This CDR3 has 18 amino acids. The V and J ends lost 7 bases and 6 bases, in that order; junction bases with no gene match: 17. Germline values: CDR1 LNHDA, CDR2 SQIVND (reference sequence). This sequence joins TRBV19 and TRBJ1-6; the match to TRBD1 covers 8 bases. The sample was peripheral blood, taken in a trial of Ad26.COV2.S vaccine versus placebo. The clonotype comes from a person aged 18 to 59 who received the Ad26.COV2.S COVID-19 vaccine or a placebo. The CDR3 nucleotides read TGTGCCAGTACCCTCAGGGCAGGGGGCGCAGGTTCTAATTCACCCCTCCACTTT. This translates into CASTLRAGGAGSNSPLHF. Variable domain in full (rest from reference TRBV19 and TRBJ1-6): DGGITQSPKYLFRKEGQNVTLSCEQNLNHDAMYWYRQDPGQGLRLIYYSQIVNDFQKGDIAEGYSVSREKKESFPLTVTSAQKNPTAFYLCASTLRAGGAGSNSPLHFGNGTRLTVT.